This T cell receptor (beta chain) was found in a study of T cells in localized non-small cell lung cancer. Whole-study results and caveats: Uninvolved neighboring lung showed the greatest T cell clonality, exceeding tumor.

Points on this clone: Its cognate antigen is unknown.

The method was immunoSEQ multiplex PCR; TCRdb's version includes in-frame clones alone and lacks a portion of them. This table has around 15,000 clones, around 84% appearing once. The sequences come from peripheral blood, collected before any cancer treatment. This sequence was found in a male donor older than 55 with stage I lung adenocarcinoma.

DNA for the CDR3: TGTGCCAGTAGTGCACGGGACAGGGAGGCCGATGAGCAGTTCTTC. It yields the protein CASSARDREADEQFF. The gene calls are TRBV19 and TRBJ2-1; 9 bases map to TRBD1. The CDR3 has 15 residues. Germline V gene lookup returns CDR1 LNHDA and CDR2 SQIVND (reference sequence). Trimming cost V 5 bases and J 8 bases; bases outside gene matches: 10.